This TCR beta chain was obtained from a study of T cells after yellow fever vaccination. Overall study context: Each low-cell-number fraction was prepared by means of SMART-Seq v4 Ultra Low Input.

CDR1 and CDR2 from the germline V gene are SGHTA and FQGNSA. Trimming took 6 bases from V and 8 from J, leaving 13 bases between them. This CDR3 is built from 12 residues. In this sample, this clonotype turned up many times. Its antigen is still unknown. Making TCR cDNA involved 5'RACE template switching, which added UMIs and a universal primer site. TCRdb redid the calling of the 5' RACE reads with MiXCR, one entry per CDR3 protein. The sample has fewer than 350,000 distinct CDR3 sequences; approximately 4% are singletons. Broader study findings: The CD4 and CD8 compartments had a small share of their clonotypes in common. Post-booster reappearance was seen for most primary-vaccination clones (nearly 97% CD4, roughly 91% CD8).

The chain is built from TRBV7-2 and TRBJ1-1, with D perhaps matching TRBD1 (5 bases). The material sequenced was PBMCs, taken 15 days after the yellow fever booster vaccination. This clonotype was obtained from a young man who received the YFV17D yellow fever vaccine. This CDR3 is CASRPDRSEAFF. The CDR3 DNA sequence: TGTGCCAGCAGGCCCGACAGATCAGAAGCTTTCTTT.